The following is a TCR beta chain sequence with its context. Its cognate antigen is unknown. The data derive from a study of cytomegalovirus exposure and HLA in healthy donors. Overall study results and limits: In a later analysis, the majority of CMV-associated beta chains seemingly showed HLA restriction.

The PCR made use of 60 Vbeta and 13 Jbeta primers. Sequencing used immunoSEQ multiplex PCR; TCRdb keeps in-frame clones, though not all of them. The sample lists 150,000 to 200,000 clones; over 70% were seen once. V trimming: 6 bases; J trimming: 4 bases; junction bases outside the gene matches: 6. This CDR3 is 14 amino acids long. From germline, CDR1 is SNHLY and CDR2 FYNNEI. The sample comprised PBMCs. The J gene is TRBJ2-3, the V gene TRBV2, with TRBD2 matching over 8 bases. The TCR comes from a woman between 18 and 29 years old in good health and CMV-seropositive. The CDR3 DNA follows: TGTGCCAGCAGCGACCTAGCGGGCCCAGATACGCAGTATTTT. Translating gives CASSDLAGPDTQYF.